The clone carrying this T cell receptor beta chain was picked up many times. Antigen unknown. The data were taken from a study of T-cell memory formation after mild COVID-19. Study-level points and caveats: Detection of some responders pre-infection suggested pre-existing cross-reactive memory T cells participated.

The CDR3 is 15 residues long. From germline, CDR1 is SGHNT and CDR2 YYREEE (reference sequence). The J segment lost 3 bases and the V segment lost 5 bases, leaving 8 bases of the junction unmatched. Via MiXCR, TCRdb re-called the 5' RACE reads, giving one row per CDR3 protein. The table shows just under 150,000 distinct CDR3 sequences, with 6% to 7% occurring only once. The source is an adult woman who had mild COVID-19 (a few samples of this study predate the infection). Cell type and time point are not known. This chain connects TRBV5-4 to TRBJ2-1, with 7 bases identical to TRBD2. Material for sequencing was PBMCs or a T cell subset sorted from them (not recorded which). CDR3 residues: CASRPGLEVYNEQFF. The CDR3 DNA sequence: TGTGCCAGCAGGCCTGGACTAGAGGTCTACAATGAGCAGTTCTTC.